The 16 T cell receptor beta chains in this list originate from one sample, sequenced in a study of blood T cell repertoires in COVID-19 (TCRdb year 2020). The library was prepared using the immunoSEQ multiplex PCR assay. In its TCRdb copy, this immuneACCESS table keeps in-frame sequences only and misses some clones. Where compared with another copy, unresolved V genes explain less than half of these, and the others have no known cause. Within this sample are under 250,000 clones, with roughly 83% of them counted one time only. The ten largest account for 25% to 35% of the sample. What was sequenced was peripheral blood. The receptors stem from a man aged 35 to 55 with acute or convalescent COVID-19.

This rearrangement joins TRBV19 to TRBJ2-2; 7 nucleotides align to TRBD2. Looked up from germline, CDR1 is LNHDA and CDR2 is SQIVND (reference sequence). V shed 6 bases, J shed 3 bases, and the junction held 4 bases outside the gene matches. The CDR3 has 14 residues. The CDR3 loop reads CASREREDTGELFF. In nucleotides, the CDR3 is TGTGCCAGTAGGGAGCGGGAAGACACCGGGGAGCTGTTTTTT.

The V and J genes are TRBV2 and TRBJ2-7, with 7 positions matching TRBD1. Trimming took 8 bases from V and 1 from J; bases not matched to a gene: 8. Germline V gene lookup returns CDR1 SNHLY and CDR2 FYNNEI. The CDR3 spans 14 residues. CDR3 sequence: CASYRDRGSYEQYF. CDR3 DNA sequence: TGTGCCAGCTACCGGGACAGAGGATCCTACGAGCAGTACTTC.

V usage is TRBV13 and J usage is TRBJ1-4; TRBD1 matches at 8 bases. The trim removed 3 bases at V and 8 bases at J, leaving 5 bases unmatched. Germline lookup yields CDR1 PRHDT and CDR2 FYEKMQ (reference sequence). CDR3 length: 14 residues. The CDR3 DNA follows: TGTGCCAGCAGCTTGCGACAGGGGCGAGAAAAACTGTTTTTT. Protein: CASSLRQGREKLFF.

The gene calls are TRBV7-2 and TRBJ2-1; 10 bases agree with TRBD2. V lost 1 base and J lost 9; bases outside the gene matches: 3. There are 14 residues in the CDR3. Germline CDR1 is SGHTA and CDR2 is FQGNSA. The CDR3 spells CASSLGLAGVEQFF. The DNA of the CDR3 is TGTGCCAGCAGCTTAGGCCTAGCGGGAGTTGAGCAGTTCTTC.

The CDR3 DNA reads TGCGCCAGCAGCCAATGGGGGACAGGGGATCCCAACTATGGCTACACCTTC. It specifies CASSQWGTGDPNYGYTF. The chain uses TRBV4-1 and TRBJ1-2; 10 positions agree with TRBD1. This CDR3 is 17 amino acids long. CDR1 MGHRA and CDR2 YSYEKL come from the germline V gene. Trimming cost V 2 bases and J 2 bases; bases outside gene matches: 8.

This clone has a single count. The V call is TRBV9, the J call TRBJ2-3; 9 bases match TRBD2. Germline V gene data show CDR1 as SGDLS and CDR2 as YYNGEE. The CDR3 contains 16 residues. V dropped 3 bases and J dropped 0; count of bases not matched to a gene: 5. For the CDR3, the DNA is TGTGCCAGCAGCGAAAATCTAGCGGGGAGCACAGATACGCAGTATTTT. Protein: CASSENLAGSTDTQYF.

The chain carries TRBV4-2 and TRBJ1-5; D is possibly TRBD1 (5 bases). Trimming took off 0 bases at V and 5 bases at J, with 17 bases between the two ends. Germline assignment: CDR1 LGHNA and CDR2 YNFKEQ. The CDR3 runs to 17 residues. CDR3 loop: CASSQEGMGRVYQPQHF. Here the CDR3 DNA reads TGTGCCAGCAGCCAAGAAGGGATGGGCAGGGTGTATCAGCCCCAGCATTTT.

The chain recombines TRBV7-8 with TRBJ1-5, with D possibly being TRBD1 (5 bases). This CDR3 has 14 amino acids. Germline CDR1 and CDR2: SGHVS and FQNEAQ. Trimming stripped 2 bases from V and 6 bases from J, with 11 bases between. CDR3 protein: CASSLPGGVQPQHF. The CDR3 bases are TGTGCCAGCAGCTTACCCGGGGGGGTTCAGCCCCAGCATTTT.

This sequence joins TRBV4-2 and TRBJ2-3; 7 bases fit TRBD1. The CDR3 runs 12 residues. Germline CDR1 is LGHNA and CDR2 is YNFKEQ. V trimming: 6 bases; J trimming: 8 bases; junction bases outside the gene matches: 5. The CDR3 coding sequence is TGTGCCAGCAGTTTTCGACAGGGTACGCAGTATTTT. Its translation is CASSFRQGTQYF.

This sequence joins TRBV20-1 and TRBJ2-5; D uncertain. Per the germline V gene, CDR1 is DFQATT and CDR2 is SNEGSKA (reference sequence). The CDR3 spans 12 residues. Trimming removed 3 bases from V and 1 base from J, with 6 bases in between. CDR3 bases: TGCAGTGCTAGTGAACTCCAAGAGACCCAGTACTTC. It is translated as CSASELQETQYF.

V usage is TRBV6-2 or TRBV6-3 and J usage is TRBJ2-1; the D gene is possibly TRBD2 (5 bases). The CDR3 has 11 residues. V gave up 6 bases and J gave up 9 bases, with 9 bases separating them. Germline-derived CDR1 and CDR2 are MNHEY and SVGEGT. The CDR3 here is CASSPRGEQFF. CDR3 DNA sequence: TGTGCCAGCAGCCCACGGGGTGAGCAGTTCTTC.

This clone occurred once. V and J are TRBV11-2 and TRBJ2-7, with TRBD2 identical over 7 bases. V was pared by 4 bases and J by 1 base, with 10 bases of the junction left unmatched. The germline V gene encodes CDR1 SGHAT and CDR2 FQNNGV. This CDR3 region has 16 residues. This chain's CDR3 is CASSSLASGLSYEQYF. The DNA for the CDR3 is TGTGCCAGCAGCTCCTTGGCTAGCGGACTTTCCTACGAGCAGTACTTC.

CDR3 sequence: CASSQETPLSGANVLTF. The CDR3 nucleotides are TGCGCCAGCAGCCAAGAGACTCCCCTCTCTGGGGCCAACGTCCTGACTTTC. The gene calls are TRBV4-3 and TRBJ2-6; no clear D gene. Trimming removed 0 bases from V and 0 bases from J, with 9 bases in between. CDR1 LGHNA and CDR2 YSLEER come from the germline V gene. CDR3 length equals 17 residues.

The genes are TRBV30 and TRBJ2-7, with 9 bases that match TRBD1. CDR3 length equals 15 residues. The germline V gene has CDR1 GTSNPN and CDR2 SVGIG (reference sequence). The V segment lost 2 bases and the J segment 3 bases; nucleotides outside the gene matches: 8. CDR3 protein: CAWSTGTGQSYEQYF. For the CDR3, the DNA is TGTGCCTGGAGTACCGGGACAGGGCAAAGCTACGAGCAGTACTTC.

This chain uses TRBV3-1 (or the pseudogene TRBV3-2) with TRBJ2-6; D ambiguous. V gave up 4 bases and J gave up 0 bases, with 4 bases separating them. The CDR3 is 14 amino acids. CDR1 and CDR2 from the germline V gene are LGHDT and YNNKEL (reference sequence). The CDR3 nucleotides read TGTGCCAGCAGCCTTTACTCTGGGGCCAACGTCCTGACTTTC. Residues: CASSLYSGANVLTF.

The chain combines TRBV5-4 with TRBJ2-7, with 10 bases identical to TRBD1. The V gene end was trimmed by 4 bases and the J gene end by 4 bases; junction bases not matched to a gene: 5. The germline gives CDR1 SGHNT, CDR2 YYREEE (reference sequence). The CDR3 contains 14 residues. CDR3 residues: CASSPKGQGYEQYF. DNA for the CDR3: TGTGCCAGCAGCCCAAAGGGACAGGGGTACGAGCAGTACTTC.